These 10 T cell receptor beta chains share one sample of origin, sequenced in a study of blood T cells in healthy people across ages. Next came a second PCR, run for about 6 to 12 cycles, which used a sample-barcoded 5' primer along with a J-beta primer mix. Via MiXCR, TCRdb re-called the 5' RACE reads, giving one row per CDR3 protein. The top ten hold about 22% of the sample, which has more than 550,000 distinct CDR3 sequences, about a fifth seen once. Source material: blood. The receptor source for this set is a man in his sixties or seventies in good health.

With regard to this clonotype: At one of its ends the junction is not consistent with the germline gene, which may arise from a read error. The chain uses TRBV5-1 and TRBJ2-7; D possibly matches TRBD1 or TRBD2 (5 bases each). Germline V lookup: CDR1 SGHRS, CDR2 YFSETQ. This CDR3 region has 14 residues. CDR3 amino acids: CASSLSGTPYEQYF. The CDR3 nucleotides read TGTGCCAGCAGCCTCAGTGGGACCCCCTACGAGCAGTACTTC. Filled out from reference TRBV5-1 and TRBJ2-7, the complete variable domain reads KAGVTQTPRYLIKTRGQQVTLSCSPISGHRSVSWYQQTPGQGLQFLFEYFSETQRNKGNFPGRFSGRQFSNSRSEMNVSTLELGDSALYLCASSLSGTPYEQYFGPGTRLTVT.

Ten or more counts support this clonotype. The V and J genes are TRBV28 and TRBJ2-5, with D unresolved. With 2 bases removed from V and 4 bases from J, the gap between germline ends came to 14 bases. From germline, CDR1 is MDHEN and CDR2 SYDVKM. The CDR3 loop spans 15 amino acids. The CDR3 protein is CASSLRATTLETQYF. Written as DNA, the CDR3 is TGTGCCAGCAGTTTAAGGGCAACAACCCTAGAGACCCAGTACTTC.

The chain couples TRBV20-1 to TRBJ1-3; D gene unclear. The V and J ends lost 0 bases and 9 bases respectively, with 15 bases between them. Germline-derived CDR1 and CDR2 are DFQATT and SNEGSKA (reference sequence). The CDR3 runs to 14 residues. CDR3 residues: CSARERGGRFTIYF. The CDR3 DNA is TGCAGTGCTAGAGAACGGGGAGGAAGATTCACCATATATTTT.

This clonotype was seen a few times. The gene calls are TRBV5-1 and TRBJ2-7; the D is unclear. V dropped 2 bases and J dropped 4 bases, with 7 bases sitting between them. CDR1 is SGHRS and CDR2 is YFSETQ in the germline V gene. This CDR3 spans 12 amino acids. In nucleotides, the CDR3 is TGCGCCAGCAGCTTCAAGAGATACGAGCAGTACGTC. This codes for CASSFKRYEQYV.

There are a few counts of this clonotype. The chain uses TRBV12-3 or TRBV12-4 and TRBJ2-5; TRBD2 might be the D (5 bases). The J call may not be correct, given that the DNA end is closer to TRBJ2-1. The CDR3 sequence is 11 residues long. The CDR3 reads CATSSLEVQFF. CDR3 nucleotides: TGTGCCACGTCATCTTTGGAGGTGCAGTTCTTC.

J is TRBJ2-5 and V is TRBV7-3; 11 nucleotides agree with TRBD2. Gene TRBJ2-1 matches the end of the DNA better, so the J call may be wrong. The CDR3 totals 14 residues. Germline-derived CDR1 and CDR2 are SGHTA and FQGTGA. CDR3: CASSFGLAGGEQFF. In DNA form, the CDR3 reads TGTGCCAGCAGCTTCGGACTAGCGGGTGGGGAGCAGTTCTTC.

The sample holds a few counts of this clonotype. V usage is TRBV9 and J usage is TRBJ1-2; D remains ambiguous. This CDR3 is built from 12 residues. V was pared by 0 bases and J by 7 bases, with 7 bases between. Germline CDR1 is SGDLS and CDR2 is YYNGEE. CDR3 DNA: TGTGCCAGCAGCGTAGTAGTATCTGGCTACACCTTC. Translation: CASSVVVSGYTF. Together with reference TRBV9 and TRBJ1-2, the CDR3 gives the full variable domain: DSGVTQTPKHLITATGQRVTLRCSPRSGDLSVYWYQQSLDQGLQFLIQYYNGEERAKGNILERFSAQQFPDLHSELNLSSLELGDSALYFCASSVVVSGYTFGSGTRLTVV.

The table lists this clonotype with a few counts. This sequence may be a read error, since a much larger clone differs from it by one base. This chain uses TRBV29-1 with TRBJ1-1; D uncertain. This CDR3 comprises 12 residues. CDR1 SQVTM and CDR2 ANQGSEA come from the germline V gene. The CDR3 sequence: CGVDRVATEAFF. CDR3 sequence (DNA): TGCGGCGTTGATCGGGTAGCCACTGAAGCTTTCTTT. Supplemented by reference TRBV29-1 and TRBJ1-1, the full variable domain reads SAVISQKPSRDICQRGTSLTIQCQVDSQVTMMFWYRQQPGQSLTLIATANQGSEATYESGFVIDKFPISRPNLTFSTLTVSNMSPEDSSIYLCGVDRVATEAFFGQGTRLTVV.

The chain combines TRBV5-1 with TRBJ2-5; 10 nucleotides match TRBD2. Germline V gene data show CDR1 as SGHRS and CDR2 as YFSETQ. Germline trimming cut 7 bases from V and 1 base from J; bases unmatched to any gene: 7. This CDR3 contains 15 residues. The CDR3 loop reads CASQLAGSFQETQYF. The DNA of the CDR3 is TGCGCCAGCCAACTAGCGGGGTCTTTCCAAGAGACCCAGTACTTC.

This clonotype occurred many times. The rearrangement joins TRBV4-3 to TRBJ2-1; D is uncertain. Trimming removed 3 bases from V and 7 bases from J, with 16 bases in between. The V gene's germline CDR1 is LGHNA and CDR2 YSLEER. The CDR3 spans 15 residues. The DNA of the CDR3 is TGCGCCAGCAGCCACGAACCTAATCCTAGGAATGAGCAGTTCTTC. Protein: CASSHEPNPRNEQFF.